The entry below describes one T cell receptor beta chain. The data originate from a study of early T cells in non-severe SARS-CoV-2 infection. Looking at the study overall: The sequenced material was bulk RNA from unsorted whole blood, and its chains were unpaired.

A single record per CDR3 protein comes from TCRdb applying MiXCR to the 5' RACE reads. The data hold 80,000 or so distinct CDR3 sequences, with about 11% observed a single time. V lost 2 bases, J lost 6 bases, and 7 bases stayed unmatched. This CDR3 has 14 residues. CDR1 is MNHNY, CDR2 SVGAGI, per germline (reference sequence). The origin of this receptor is an adult who was a healthcare worker with PCR-confirmed SARS-CoV-2 infection or an uninfected control (not recorded which). The sequencing used whole blood, collected at baseline. J is TRBJ2-7 and V is TRBV6-6, with 7 bases lining up with TRBD2. In DNA, the CDR3 is TGTGCCAGCAGTTACGGGGGGGTCAAGTCCGAGCAGTACTTC. Protein: CASSYGGVKSEQYF.